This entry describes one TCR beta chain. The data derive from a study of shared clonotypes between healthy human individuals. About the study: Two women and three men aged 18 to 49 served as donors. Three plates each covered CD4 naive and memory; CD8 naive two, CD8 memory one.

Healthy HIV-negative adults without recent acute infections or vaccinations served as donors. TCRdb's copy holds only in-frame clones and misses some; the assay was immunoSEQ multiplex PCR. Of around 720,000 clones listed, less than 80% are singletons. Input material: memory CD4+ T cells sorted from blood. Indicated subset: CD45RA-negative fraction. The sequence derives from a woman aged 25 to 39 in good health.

The CDR3 is CAWSSASGFSYEQYF. CDR3 nucleotide sequence: TGTGCCTGGAGTTCGGCTAGCGGGTTCTCCTACGAGCAGTACTTC. V is TRBV30 and J is TRBJ2-7, with TRBD2 matching 8 bases. J was trimmed by 0 bases and V by 2 bases; bases with no gene match: 6. CDR1 and CDR2 from the germline V gene are GTSNPN and SVGIG (reference sequence). The CDR3 loop spans 15 amino acids.